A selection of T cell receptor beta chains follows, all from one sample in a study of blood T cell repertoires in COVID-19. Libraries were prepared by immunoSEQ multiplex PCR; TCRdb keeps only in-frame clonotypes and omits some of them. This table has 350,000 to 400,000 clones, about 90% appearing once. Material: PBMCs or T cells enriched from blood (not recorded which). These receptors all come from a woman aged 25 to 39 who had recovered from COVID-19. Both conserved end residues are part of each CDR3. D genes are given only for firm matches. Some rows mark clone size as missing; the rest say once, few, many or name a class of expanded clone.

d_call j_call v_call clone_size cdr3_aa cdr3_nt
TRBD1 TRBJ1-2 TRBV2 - CASSGPLTGRYGYTF TGTGCCAGCAGTGGCCCCTTGACAGGGCGCTATGGCTACACCTTC
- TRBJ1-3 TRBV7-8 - CASTSSPGVGNTIYF TGTGCCAGCACCTCAAGTCCGGGGGTTGGAAACACCATATATTTT
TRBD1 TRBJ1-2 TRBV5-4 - CASSLLGTDYGYTF TGTGCCAGCAGCTTACTCGGGACAGACTATGGCTACACCTTC
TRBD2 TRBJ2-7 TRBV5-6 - CASSLDYGTSLYEQYF TGTGCCAGCAGCTTGGATTACGGGACTAGTCTCTACGAGCAGTACTTC
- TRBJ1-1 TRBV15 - CATSPRGPDTEAFF TGTGCCACCAGCCCGCGGGGGCCGGACACTGAAGCTTTCTTT
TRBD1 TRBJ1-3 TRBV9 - CASSVDDRGYGNTIYF TGTGCCAGCAGCGTAGACGACAGGGGGTATGGAAACACCATATATTTT
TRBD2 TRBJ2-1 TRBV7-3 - CASSSLAGVNEQFF TGTGCCAGCAGCTCCCTAGCGGGGGTAAATGAGCAGTTCTTC
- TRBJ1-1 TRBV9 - CASSVVPGHPNTEAFF TGTGCCAGCAGCGTAGTCCCGGGACATCCGAACACTGAAGCTTTCTTT
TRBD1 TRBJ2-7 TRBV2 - CASRGTGSHEQYF TGTGCCAGCAGGGGGACAGGGTCCCACGAGCAGTACTTC
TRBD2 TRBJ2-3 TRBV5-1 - CASRNLADITDTQYF TGCGCCAGCAGAAATCTAGCGGACATCACAGATACGCAGTATTTT
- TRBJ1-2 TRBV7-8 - CASSLVAGDYGYTF TGTGCCAGCAGCTTAGTCGCGGGGGATTATGGCTACACCTTC
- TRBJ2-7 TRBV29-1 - CSVDIGSYEQYF TGCAGCGTTGATATCGGGTCCTACGAGCAGTACTTC
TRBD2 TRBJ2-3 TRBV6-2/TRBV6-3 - CASSYGLAGTDTQYF TGTGCCAGCAGTTACGGACTAGCGGGTACAGATACGCAGTATTTT
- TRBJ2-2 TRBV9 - CASSGPSQGPDTGELFF TGTGCCAGCAGCGGGCCCTCACAGGGTCCGGACACCGGGGAGCTGTTTTTT
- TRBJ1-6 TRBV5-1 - CASTTVPLDGGSPLHF TGCGCCAGCACGACAGTCCCACTTGATGGTGGTTCACCCCTCCACTTT
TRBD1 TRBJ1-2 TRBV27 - CASSLKGAGGYTF TGTGCCAGCAGTTTAAAGGGGGCTGGCGGCTACACCTTC
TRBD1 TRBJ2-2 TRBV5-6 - CASSLGVGTGKPGELFF TGTGCCAGCAGCTTGGGGGTTGGGACAGGGAAGCCCGGGGAGCTGTTTTTT
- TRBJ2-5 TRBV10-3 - CATVVKAGSGVETQYF TGTGCCACCGTGGTAAAGGCGGGATCAGGAGTAGAGACCCAGTACTTC
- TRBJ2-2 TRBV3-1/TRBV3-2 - CASSQGAGGRTGELFF TGTGCCAGCAGCCAAGGGGCCGGGGGGCGGACCGGGGAGCTGTTTTTT
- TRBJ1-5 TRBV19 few CASSRGANQPQHF TGTGCCAGTAGTAGGGGCGCCAATCAGCCCCAGCATTTT
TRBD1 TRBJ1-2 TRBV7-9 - CASSFTFNRDRTYGYTF TGTGCCAGCAGCTTCACGTTTAACCGGGACAGGACCTATGGCTACACCTTC
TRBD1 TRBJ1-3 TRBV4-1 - CASSQGQGGNTIYF TGCGCCAGCAGCCAAGGACAGGGGGGAAACACCATATATTTT
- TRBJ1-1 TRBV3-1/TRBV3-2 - CASSPKGFGTEAFF TGTGCCAGCAGCCCCAAGGGGTTCGGCACTGAAGCTTTCTTT
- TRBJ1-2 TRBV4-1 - CASSQDGQYGYTF TGCGCCAGCAGCCAAGATGGACAGTATGGCTACACCTTC
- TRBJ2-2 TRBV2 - CASLYGAPNTGELFF TGTGCCAGCCTGTATGGGGCGCCGAACACCGGGGAGCTGTTTTTT
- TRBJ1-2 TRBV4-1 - CASSQVLRSQVRYGYTF TGCGCCAGCAGCCAAGTTCTTAGGTCCCAGGTTCGCTATGGCTACACCTTC
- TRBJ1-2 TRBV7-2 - CASSLASGDYGYTF TGTGCCAGCAGCTTAGCATCCGGGGACTATGGCTACACCTTC
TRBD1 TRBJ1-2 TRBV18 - CASSPRGGDSSNYGYTF TGTGCCAGCTCACCACGTGGTGGGGACAGCTCTAACTATGGCTACACCTTC
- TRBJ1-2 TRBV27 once CASSHRGSLANYGYTF TGTGCCAGCAGTCATCGGGGGTCCCTAGCTAACTATGGCTACACCTTC
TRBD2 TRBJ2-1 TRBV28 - CASSFAGGYNEQFF TGTGCCAGCAGTTTCGCGGGAGGCTACAATGAGCAGTTCTTC
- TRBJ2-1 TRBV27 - CASSLEQWSTGMHNEQFF TGTGCCAGCAGTTTAGAGCAGTGGAGCACAGGGATGCACAATGAGCAGTTCTTC
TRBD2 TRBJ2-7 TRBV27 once CATGTSVYEQYF TGTGCCACCGGGACTAGCGTGTACGAGCAGTACTTC
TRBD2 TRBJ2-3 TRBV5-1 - CASSGGTSVTDTQYF TGCGCCAGCAGCGGCGGGACTAGCGTTACAGATACGCAGTATTTT